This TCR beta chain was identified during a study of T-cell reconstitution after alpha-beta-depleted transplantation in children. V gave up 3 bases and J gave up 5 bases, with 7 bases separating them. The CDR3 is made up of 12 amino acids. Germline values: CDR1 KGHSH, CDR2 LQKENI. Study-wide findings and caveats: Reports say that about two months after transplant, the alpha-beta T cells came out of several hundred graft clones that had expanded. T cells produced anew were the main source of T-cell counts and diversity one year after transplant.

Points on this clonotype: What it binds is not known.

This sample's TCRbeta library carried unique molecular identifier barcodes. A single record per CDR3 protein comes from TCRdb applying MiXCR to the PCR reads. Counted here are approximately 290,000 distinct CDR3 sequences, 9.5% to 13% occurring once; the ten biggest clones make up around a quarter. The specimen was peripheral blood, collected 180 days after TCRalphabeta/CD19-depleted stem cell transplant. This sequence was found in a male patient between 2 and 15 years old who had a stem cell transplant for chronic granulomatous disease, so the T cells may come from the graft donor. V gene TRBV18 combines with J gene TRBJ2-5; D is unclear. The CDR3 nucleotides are TGTGCCAGCTCACCGATCGTCGAGACCCAGTACTTC. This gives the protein CASSPIVETQYF.